What follows are 28 T cell receptor beta chains derived from one specimen sequenced in a study of patients and donors after allogeneic stem cell transplantation. MiXCR, run by TCRdb on the RT-PCR reads, gives a single entry per CDR3 protein. The table records about 160,000 distinct CDR3 sequences, 30% to 45% of them present only once. Sequencing input: blood, either unsorted or a sorted T cell fraction (not recorded which). These TCRs come from a human donor who was either an allogeneic HSCT recipient or a stem cell or donor lymphocyte infusion donor (not recorded which). It is not recorded whose cells these are; they may come from a transplant donor.

V is TRBV15 and J is TRBJ2-3; TRBD1 is a possible D gene (5 bases). CDR3 length equals 13 residues. From germline, CDR1 is LNHNV and CDR2 YYDKDF (reference sequence). Deletions cut 0 bases from V and 7 bases from J, with 8 bases between. The CDR3 coding sequence is TGTGCCACCAGCAGAGATAGGGGTTATACGCAGTATTTT. Translating it yields CATSRDRGYTQYF.

In its sample, this clonotype was seen many times. The chain employs TRBV11-2 and TRBJ1-1, with 7 bases identical to TRBD1. The CDR3 is 14 amino acids. The V gene's germline CDR1 is SGHAT and CDR2 FQNNGV. The V segment lost 3 bases and the J segment 6 bases; nucleotides outside the gene matches: 7. CDR3 nucleotide sequence: TGTGCCAGCAGCTTGAGAGGGACAGCCCCTGAAGCTTTCTTT. It yields the protein CASSLRGTAPEAFF.

J is TRBJ1-1 and V is TRBV12-3 or TRBV12-4; no definite D call. V shed 0 bases and J shed 6 bases, with 11 bases lying between them. The CDR3 extends over 14 amino acids. CDR3 nucleotides: TGTGCCAGCAGTTTAGCGCTACAGAGACCTGAAGCTTTCTTT. Translating it yields CASSLALQRPEAFF.

This clonotype showed up just a few times. The gene calls are TRBV20-1 and TRBJ1-5, with D possibly being TRBD1 (5 bases). The V and J ends lost 1 base and 0 bases respectively, with 25 bases between them. Per the germline V gene, CDR1 is DFQATT and CDR2 is SNEGSKA (reference sequence). The CDR3 has 20 amino acids. CDR3 DNA: TGCAGTGCTAGAGTTTCGCATAGGGGCGTATACAGTCCTAGCAATCAGCCCCAGCATTTT. Protein sequence: CSARVSHRGVYSPSNQPQHF.

The chain joins TRBV25-1 to TRBJ2-3; D is possibly TRBD2 (6 bases). Germline lookup yields CDR1 MGHDK and CDR2 SYGVNS. With 3 bases removed from V and 4 bases from J, the gap between germline ends came to 17 bases. This CDR3 is 16 amino acids long. The CDR3 here is CASSDRRALRADTQYF. For the CDR3, the DNA is TGTGCCAGCAGTGACAGGAGGGCCCTTAGGGCAGATACGCAGTATTTT.

Many counts were recorded for this clonotype. This chain connects TRBV3-1 to TRBJ2-4; either TRBD1 or TRBD2 may fit D (5 bases each). Germline CDR1 LGHDT, CDR2 YNNKEL (reference sequence). Trimming took 0 bases from V and 0 from J, leaving 15 bases between them. The CDR3 covers 18 residues. The CDR3 spells CASSQEIGTLLAKNIQYF. The CDR3, as DNA: TGTGCCAGCAGCCAAGAAATCGGGACCCTCCTAGCCAAAAACATTCAGTACTTC.

The V and J genes are TRBV28 and TRBJ2-5; a weak D match, TRBD2 (6 bases). Germline-derived CDR1 and CDR2 are MDHEN and SYDVKM. This CDR3 is built from 14 residues. V was trimmed by 5 bases and J by 5 bases, leaving 15 bases between them. The CDR3 coding sequence is TGTGCCAGCAGTCGTGCACTAGCTGGGGAGACCCAGTACTTC. Translating it yields CASSRALAGETQYF.

The rearrangement links TRBV4-1 to TRBJ2-3; D perhaps matches TRBD2 (6 bases). The V end lost 1 base, the J end lost 1 base, and 15 bases lay between the germline ends. Germline V gene data show CDR1 as MGHRA and CDR2 as YSYEKL. The CDR3 runs to 17 residues. CDR3 in DNA: TGCGCCAGCAGCCAAGCTCCAGGCGGAGGGGGCACAGATACGCAGTATTTT. Its translation is CASSQAPGGGGTDTQYF.

The chain combines TRBV4-3 with TRBJ2-1; no clear D gene. Trimming removed 3 bases at V and 6 bases at J, with 12 bases between. CDR1 LGHNA and CDR2 YSLEER come from the germline V gene. The CDR3 has 14 amino acids. Here the CDR3 DNA reads TGCGCCAGCAGCCACCTCGGGCGCGCCAATGAGCAGTTCTTC. It yields the protein CASSHLGRANEQFF.

The CDR3 spells CASSLATDTDTQYF. In DNA form, the CDR3 reads TGTGCCAGCAGCTTAGCGACAGACACAGATACGCAGTATTTT. This sequence joins TRBV7-9 and TRBJ2-3; D may be TRBD1 (5 bases). This CDR3 spans 14 amino acids. Germline V CDR1 and CDR2: SEHNR, FQNEAQ (reference sequence). V was shortened by 0 bases and J by 2 bases, with 6 bases between the two germline ends.

This clonotype was seen more than once but under ten times. The V call is TRBV7-3, the J call TRBJ1-3; D is possibly TRBD1 (5 bases). The CDR3 is made up of 16 amino acids. V was clipped by 2 bases and J by 0 bases, with 11 bases between them. Germline-derived CDR1 and CDR2 are SGHTA and FQGTGA. The CDR3 nucleotides are TGTGCCAGCAGCTTAGGGGGACGGAACTCTGGAAACACCATATATTTT. Its translation is CASSLGGRNSGNTIYF.

The rearrangement links TRBV9 to TRBJ2-3; unclear D gene. The CDR3 runs to 12 residues. V lost 5 bases to trimming and J lost 2 bases, with 6 bases between them. Germline V CDR1 and CDR2: SGDLS, YYNGEE. Written as DNA, the CDR3 is TGTGCCAGCAGTGACCCCACAGATACGCAGTATTTT. The encoded protein is CASSDPTDTQYF.

This chain links TRBV5-6 with TRBJ1-6; the match to TRBD1 covers 7 bases. V lost 1 base, J lost 8 bases, and 3 bases stayed unmatched. CDR3 size: 14 residues. Germline CDR1 reads SGHDT; CDR2 reads YYEEEE. CDR3 protein: CASSLTGVHSPLHF. The CDR3 DNA is TGTGCCAGCAGCTTGACAGGGGTACATTCACCCCTCCACTTT. The full variable domain, rest sourced from reference TRBV5-6 and TRBJ1-6, is DAGVTQSPTHLIKTRGQQVTLRCSPKSGHDTVSWYQQALGQGPQFIFQYYEEEERQRGNFPDRFSGHQFPNYSSELNVNALLLGDSALYLCASSLTGVHSPLHFGNGTRLTVT.

This clonotype has just a few counts. The chain combines TRBV12-3 or TRBV12-4 with TRBJ2-1, with TRBD1 identical over 12 bases. With V trimmed by 8 bases and J by 7 bases, 6 bases remained unmatched. This CDR3 is 14 amino acids long. The CDR3 DNA follows: TGTGCCAGCGACCGGGACAGGGGGCCAAATGAGCAGTTCTTC. Its protein is CASDRDRGPNEQFF.

Only a few counts were recorded for this clonotype. The J gene is TRBJ1-5, the V gene TRBV3-1, with TRBD1 matching 9 bases. This CDR3 has 15 amino acids. The germline V gene has CDR1 LGHDT and CDR2 YNNKEL (reference sequence). Losses at the gene ends were 4 bases for V and 5 bases for J; bases not matched to a gene: 6. The CDR3 is CASSLGTGRYQPQHF. The CDR3 DNA reads TGTGCCAGCAGCCTGGGGACAGGGCGGTATCAGCCCCAGCATTTT.

The chain recombines TRBV4-3 with TRBJ2-3; no reliable D call. CDR3 length: 13 residues. V gave up 3 bases and J gave up 4 bases, with 8 bases separating them. The germline gives CDR1 LGHNA, CDR2 YSLEER. The CDR3 DNA reads TGCGCCAGCAGCCAGGAAAATCCAGATACGCAGTATTTT. Residues: CASSQENPDTQYF.

The chain recombines TRBV4-3 with TRBJ2-7; D unresolved. The CDR3 totals 14 residues. CDR1 and CDR2 from the germline V gene are LGHNA and YSLEER. The V end was cut by 3 bases, the J end by 5 bases, with 14 bases between. The CDR3 region is CASSQDSPNNEQYF. The DNA for the CDR3 is TGCGCCAGCAGCCAGGATTCCCCGAACAACGAGCAGTACTTC.

The chain uses TRBV7-2 and TRBJ1-4; D ambiguous. The CDR3 is made up of 14 amino acids. Germline-derived CDR1 and CDR2 are SGHTA and FQGNSA. Trimming took off 1 base at V and 8 bases at J, with 11 bases between the two ends. CDR3: CASSLVGVGEKLFF. CDR3 in DNA: TGTGCCAGCAGCTTAGTCGGGGTTGGGGAAAAACTGTTTTTT.

A few counts support this clonotype. The chain is built from TRBV28 and TRBJ1-5, with unresolved D. Trimming removed 7 bases at V and 12 bases at J, with 13 bases between. Germline CDR1 is MDHEN and CDR2 is SYDVKM. The CDR3 extends over 11 amino acids. CDR3 amino acids: CASKYGLFQHF. The CDR3 nucleotides read TGTGCCAGCAAATATGGGCTTTTCCAGCATTTT.

As DNA, the CDR3 is TGTGCCAGCAGTTTTTCCCGGAGCTCCTATAATTCACCCCTCCACTTT. This encodes CASSFSRSSYNSPLHF. The rearrangement uses TRBV27 and TRBJ1-6; D not resolved. Deletions cut 3 bases from V and 0 bases from J, with 9 bases between. Germline-derived CDR1 and CDR2 are MNHEY and SMNVEV (reference sequence). This CDR3 region has 16 residues.

The sample holds a few counts of this clonotype. The gene calls are TRBV20-1 and TRBJ1-5, with TRBD1 matching 7 bases. V was pared by 2 bases and J by 2 bases, with 3 bases of the junction left unmatched. The CDR3 covers 14 residues. In germline, CDR1 is DFQATT, CDR2 SNEGSKA (reference sequence). The CDR3 DNA reads TGCAGTGCTAGAACAGGGGTCGGCAATCAGCCCCAGCATTTT. Amino acid sequence: CSARTGVGNQPQHF.

The genes are TRBV19 and TRBJ1-1, with D unclear. Between the trimmed V and J ends, which lost 1 base and 2 bases, there was a span of 8 bases. This CDR3 contains 14 residues. CDR1 and CDR2 (germline): LNHDA, SQIVND (reference sequence). This chain's CDR3 is CASSIVEGNTEAFF. The DNA of the CDR3 is TGTGCCAGTAGTATAGTGGAGGGAAACACTGAAGCTTTCTTT.

The sample holds a few counts of this clonotype. The CDR3 is CASSTEIEQFF. The CDR3 nucleotides read TGTGCCAGCAGCACGGAAATTGAGCAGTTCTTC. The chain combines TRBV5-6 with TRBJ2-1; D gene uncertain. The length of the CDR3 is 11 residues. Germline CDR1 is SGHDT and CDR2 is YYEEEE. The germline V and J ends were trimmed by 4 bases and 9 bases, with 8 bases remaining between them.

The chain is built from TRBV3-1 and TRBJ2-3; 7 bases map to TRBD2. The germline CDR1 and CDR2 sequences are LGHDT and YNNKEL (reference sequence). This CDR3 comprises 17 residues. With 1 base clipped from V and 0 bases from J, the junction kept 7 bases outside the gene matches. CDR3 residues: CASSQGARGVSTDTQYF. Written as DNA, the CDR3 is TGTGCCAGCAGCCAAGGCGCCCGGGGGGTGAGCACAGATACGCAGTATTTT.

This clonotype came up a few times. The V call is TRBV7-9, the J call TRBJ2-4, with TRBD1 matching 7 bases. The CDR3 totals 16 residues. In germline, CDR1 is SEHNR, CDR2 FQNEAQ (reference sequence). J was trimmed by 0 bases and V by 3 bases; bases with no gene match: 5. DNA for the CDR3: TGTGCCAGCAGCTTGACAGGGAACCTAGCCAAAAACATTCAGTACTTC. Amino acids: CASSLTGNLAKNIQYF.

V usage is TRBV7-9 and J usage is TRBJ2-4; D gene unclear. Germline CDR1 is SEHNR and CDR2 is FQNEAQ (reference sequence). Trimming pared 1 base from V and 1 base from J, leaving 11 bases between. CDR3 length: 16 amino acids. The CDR3 is CASSLGGRIAKNIQYF. CDR3 sequence (DNA): TGTGCCAGCAGCTTAGGGGGTAGAATTGCCAAAAACATTCAGTACTTC. The variable domain in full, completed from reference TRBV7-9 and TRBJ2-4, reads DTGVSQNPRHKITKRGQNVTFRCDPISEHNRLYWYRQTLGQGPEFLTYFQNEAQLEKSRLLSDRFSAERPKGSFSTLEIQRTEQGDSAMYLCASSLGGRIAKNIQYFGAGTRLSVL.

This chain links TRBV27 with TRBJ1-5; no clear D gene. The CDR3 consists of 14 residues. V lost 6 bases and J lost 3, with 12 bases in between. CDR1 and CDR2 from the germline V gene are MNHEY and SMNVEV (reference sequence). The CDR3 is CASSYGPVNQPQHF. The CDR3 bases are TGTGCCAGCAGCTACGGGCCAGTCAATCAGCCCCAGCATTTT.

This clonotype occurred a few times. This sequence joins TRBV9 and TRBJ1-1; no clear D gene. CDR3 length equals 15 residues. Germline values: CDR1 SGDLS, CDR2 YYNGEE. The V end lost 6 bases, the J end lost 2 bases, and 17 bases lay between the germline ends. The CDR3 DNA reads TGTGCCAGCACCCCTGGAGGGAGGGCCAACACTGAAGCTTTCTTT. It encodes CASTPGGRANTEAFF. Supplemented by reference TRBV9 and TRBJ1-1, the full variable domain reads DSGVTQTPKHLITATGQRVTLRCSPRSGDLSVYWYQQSLDQGLQFLIQYYNGEERAKGNILERFSAQQFPDLHSELNLSSLELGDSALYFCASTPGGRANTEAFFGQGTRLTVV.